A single T cell receptor beta chain is shown here with its context. One base away lies a much larger clone, so this may be a sequencing read error. This specimen belongs to a study of T-cell reconstitution after alpha-beta-depleted transplantation in children. Trimming cost V 3 bases and J 4 bases; bases outside gene matches: 5. The CDR3 loop spans 14 amino acids. Library preparation (for TCRbeta) was performed with unique molecular identifiers. TCRdb redid the calling of the PCR reads with MiXCR, one entry per CDR3 protein. The sample includes about 270,000 distinct CDR3 sequences, 9.9% of them seen just once.

The chain uses TRBV12-3 or TRBV12-4 and TRBJ1-2, with 7 nucleotides matching TRBD1. The clonotype originates from a human donor who donated a stem cell graft to a child with SCID. This sample comprised PBMCs from the stem cell graft donor, obtained from the stem cell graft. The CDR3 DNA is TGTGCCAGCAGTTTTAAGGGGGCCGGCTATGGCTACACCTTC. This sequence encodes CASSFKGAGYGYTF.